This entry lists 22 T cell receptor beta chains sequenced from one sample in a study of sequential checkpoint blockade in melanoma. The method was immunoSEQ multiplex PCR; TCRdb's version includes in-frame clones alone and lacks a portion of them. The sample yields 2,000 or so clones, roughly 50% seen once. Treatment here: randomized to nivolumab then ipilimumab (arm A) or the reverse (arm B). Material: CD8+ T cells sorted from blood (inferred from file names), obtained from a patient given nivolumab and ipilimumab in sequence. The receptors stem from a human patient with melanoma. Some clones in this sample may be carry-over from other donors' samples.

V and J are TRBV9 and TRBJ1-2; D gene ambiguous. Trimming shortened V by 4 bases and J by 2 bases, and 12 bases separated the two germline ends. The germline CDR1 and CDR2 sequences are SGDLS and YYNGEE. The CDR3 is 14 amino acids. The CDR3 nucleotides are TGTGCCAGCAGCCCCAGAGGGCTCAACTATGGCTACACCTTC. It yields the protein CASSPRGLNYGYTF.

There are a few counts of this clone. V usage is TRBV10-2 and J usage is TRBJ1-3; D unclear. V was cut by 5 bases and J by 0 bases, with 11 bases left in between. CDR1 and CDR2 from the germline V gene are WSHSY and SAAADI. This CDR3 is 15 amino acids long. CDR3 sequence (DNA): TGCGCCAGCAGTCCAGGCGCGCCCTCTGGAAACACCATATATTTT. As protein: CASSPGAPSGNTIYF.

This clone was counted only a few times. The chain is built from TRBV7-2 and TRBJ1-6; possible D gene TRBD1, 5 bases. V was pared by 5 bases and J by 5 bases, with 10 bases between. Germline V gene lookup returns CDR1 SGHTA and CDR2 FQGNSA. The CDR3 extends over 14 amino acids. CDR3 nucleotides: TGTGCCAGCAGCCTGGGCAGGGATAATTCACCCCTCCACTTT. This translates into CASSLGRDNSPLHF.

The rearrangement joins TRBV16 to TRBJ2-7, with a tentative D call TRBD2 (7 bases). Germline V lookup: CDR1 KGHSY, CDR2 FQNENV. This CDR3 spans 14 amino acids. Trimming cost V 3 bases and J 4 bases, with 13 bases left between them. The CDR3 spells CASSQGGPGYEQYF. The DNA of the CDR3 is TGTGCCAGCAGCCAGGGGGGGCCGGGGTACGAGCAGTACTTC.

The chain uses TRBV16 and TRBJ1-2, with a tentative D call TRBD1 (5 bases). Germline loops: CDR1 KGHSY, CDR2 FQNENV. The V and J ends lost 3 bases and 5 bases respectively, with 7 bases between them. There are 12 residues in the CDR3. This CDR3 is CASSHRVYGYTF. The CDR3 DNA is TGTGCCAGCAGCCACAGGGTTTATGGCTACACCTTC. The entire variable domain, with the rest obtained from reference TRBV16 and TRBJ1-2, is as follows: GEEVAQTPKHLVRGEGQKAKLYCAPIKGHSYVFWYQQVLKNEFKFLISFQNENVFDETGMPKERFSAKCLPNSPCSLEIQATKLEDSAVYFCASSHRVYGYTFGSGTRLTVV.

The V call is TRBV27, the J call TRBJ2-7, with 11 bases identical to TRBD1. In germline, CDR1 is MNHEY, CDR2 SMNVEV (reference sequence). CDR3 length equals 15 residues. With 5 bases clipped from V and 6 bases from J, the junction kept 9 bases outside the gene matches. Here the CDR3 reads CASSERDRGFGEQYF. Here the CDR3 DNA reads TGTGCCAGCAGTGAGAGGGACAGGGGGTTCGGCGAGCAGTACTTC.

V usage is TRBV5-6 and J usage is TRBJ2-7, with 11 bases fitting TRBD2. CDR1 and CDR2 (germline): SGHDT, YYEEEE. The CDR3 consists of 16 residues. J lost 4 bases, V lost 0 bases, and 6 bases had no gene match. CDR3 region: CASSLETSGDLYEQYF. Here the CDR3 DNA reads TGTGCCAGCAGCTTGGAGACTAGCGGGGACTTATACGAGCAGTACTTC.

This chain uses TRBV6-8 with TRBJ1-2; D remains unclear. The V gene lost 10 bases and the J gene lost 3 bases, with 18 bases spanning the gap. The CDR3 consists of 14 residues. Germline V gene lookup returns CDR1 MNHGY and CDR2 SAAAGT. CDR3 in amino acids: CAKRAASTDYGYTF. CDR3 nucleotides: TGTGCCAAGCGGGCCGCATCCACGGACTATGGCTACACCTTC.

The count of this clone is one. The chain is built from TRBV27 and TRBJ1-6, with a weak D call TRBD1 (6 bases). V lost 3 bases to trimming and J lost 6 bases, with 15 bases between them. This CDR3 is 16 amino acids long. CDR1 and CDR2 from the germline V gene are MNHEY and SMNVEV (reference sequence). CDR3 amino acids: CASSLCQGLCNSPLHF. As DNA, the CDR3 is TGTGCCAGCAGTTTGTGTCAGGGGTTGTGTAATTCACCCCTCCACTTT.

The chain couples TRBV7-9 to TRBJ2-7, with 8 positions matching TRBD2. The V and J ends lost 7 bases and 6 bases, in that order; junction bases with no gene match: 14. The germline CDR1 and CDR2 sequences are SEHNR and FQNEAQ (reference sequence). The CDR3 has 15 residues. The CDR3 reads CASILRGGRLFEQYF. CDR3 in DNA: TGTGCCAGCATCCTCCGGGGGGGCCGTCTCTTCGAGCAGTACTTC.

The chain has TRBV4-3 and TRBJ2-7, with TRBD2 as a possible D gene (6 bases). The CDR3 totals 15 residues. Trimming removed 0 bases from V and 6 bases from J, with 15 bases in between. CDR1 and CDR2 (germline): LGHNA, YSLEER. As DNA, the CDR3 is TGCGCCAGCAGCCAAGATTTAGGGGAGGATGGCGAGCAGTACTTC. It yields the protein CASSQDLGEDGEQYF.

The chain carries TRBV14 and TRBJ2-3; tentative D call: TRBD2 (6 bases). CDR3 size: 15 residues. Deletions cut 2 bases from V and 5 bases from J, with 14 bases between. CDR1 is SGHDN and CDR2 is FVKESK in the germline V gene. CDR3 sequence: CASSQYTGVGDTQYF. Here the CDR3 DNA reads TGTGCCAGCAGCCAATATACGGGGGTTGGAGATACGCAGTATTTT.

V usage is TRBV10-3 and J usage is TRBJ1-1, with unresolved D. Trimming removed 3 bases from V and 0 bases from J, with 11 bases in between. The CDR3 loop spans 15 amino acids. Germline-derived CDR1 and CDR2 are ENHRY and SYGVKD. The CDR3 protein is CAISEWQALNTEAFF. Here the CDR3 DNA reads TGTGCCATCAGTGAATGGCAGGCGTTGAACACTGAAGCTTTCTTT.

This clone was seen only a few times. The chain has TRBV13 and TRBJ2-6; TRBD1 matches 9 bases. The germline V gene encodes CDR1 PRHDT and CDR2 FYEKMQ (reference sequence). The CDR3 runs 19 residues. Germline trimming cut 2 bases from V and 0 bases from J; bases unmatched to any gene: 8. As DNA, the CDR3 is TGTGCCAGCAGCTTAATACGGGACAGGGCCGGCTCTGGGGCCAACGTCCTGACTTTC. It is translated as CASSLIRDRAGSGANVLTF.

The chain carries TRBV6-5 and TRBJ2-1, with 9 bases aligning to TRBD2. CDR1 MNHEY and CDR2 SVGAGI come from the germline V gene. This CDR3 is 15 amino acids long. V shed 5 bases, J shed 6 bases, and the junction held 8 bases outside the gene matches. In DNA, the CDR3 is TGTGCCAGCAGTCTCGGGACTAGCCGCTCCAATGAGCAGTTCTTC. Its protein product is CASSLGTSRSNEQFF.

To note about this clone: An end of the junction differs from the germline gene, which may be a read error. The chain is built from TRBV25-1 and TRBJ2-6; TRBD1 is a possible D gene (5 bases). The germline V gene encodes CDR1 MGHDK and CDR2 SYGVNS. This CDR3 contains 18 residues. The DNA for the CDR3 is TGTGCCAGCAGTAAGGTAGGAGAACTGGACAAGTCGGGCCAACGTCCTGATTTC. Translated, it gives CASSKVGELDKSGQRPDF.

The chain is built from TRBV7-2 and TRBJ2-3, with 7 bases fitting TRBD1. This CDR3 has 14 residues. The J segment lost 1 base and the V segment lost 5 bases, leaving 3 bases of the junction unmatched. Germline values: CDR1 SGHTA, CDR2 FQGNSA. CDR3 residues: CASSGGQGTDTQYF. DNA for the CDR3: TGTGCCAGCAGCGGCGGACAGGGCACAGATACGCAGTATTTT.

This clone is labeled as medium-sized. The rearrangement joins TRBV19 to TRBJ1-2, with TRBD1 identical over 9 bases. Germline V gives CDR1 LNHDA, CDR2 SQIVND (reference sequence). The CDR3 runs 15 residues. J lost 4 bases, V lost 5 bases, and 8 bases had no gene match. Written as DNA, the CDR3 is TGTGCCAGTAGTTCAGACAGGGGGATCAGCTATGGCTACACCTTC. Its translation: CASSSDRGISYGYTF.

The chain has TRBV11-2 and TRBJ2-7; 7 bases line up with TRBD1. The V and J ends lost 1 base and 5 bases, in that order; junction bases with no gene match: 2. Germline CDR1 is SGHAT and CDR2 is FQNNGV. This CDR3 comprises 13 residues. The CDR3 DNA reads as TGTGCCAGCAGCTTAGGCAGGGGGAACGAGCAGTACTTC. This encodes CASSLGRGNEQYF.

The chain has TRBV7-9 and TRBJ2-6; 9 bases are shared with TRBD1. The CDR3 is 15 residues long. The germline CDR1 and CDR2 sequences are SEHNR and FQNEAQ (reference sequence). J gave up 2 bases and V 5 bases, and 1 base lay outside the gene matches. The CDR3 protein is CASSRTGAGANVLTF. Here the CDR3 DNA reads TGTGCCAGCAGCCGGACAGGGGCTGGGGCCAACGTCCTGACTTTC.

The table lists this clone with a few counts. The genes are TRBV18 and TRBJ1-4, with D maybe TRBD1 (6 bases). Per the germline V gene, CDR1 is KGHSH and CDR2 is LQKENI. V gave up 8 bases and J gave up 8 bases, with 18 bases separating them. This CDR3 is 14 amino acids long. The DNA of the CDR3 is TGTGCCAGCACCGTACAGGGAGAGAGCGAAAAACTGTTTTTT. Protein: CASTVQGESEKLFF.

Only a few counts were recorded for this clone. The chain recombines TRBV27 with TRBJ1-1; maybe TRBD1 (5 bases). The CDR3 loop spans 13 amino acids. CDR1 is MNHEY and CDR2 is SMNVEV in the germline V gene (reference sequence). V was shortened by 8 bases and J by 5 bases, with 15 bases between the two germline ends. The CDR3 nucleotides read TGTGCCAGCCAACTTCAGGGTCATACTGAAGCTTTCTTT. This codes for CASQLQGHTEAFF.